Each of the 28 T cell receptor beta chains below was sequenced from the same sample in a study of sequential checkpoint blockade in melanoma. The sample's treatment: randomized to nivolumab then ipilimumab (arm A) or the reverse (arm B). Data came from immunoSEQ multiplex PCR; TCRdb stores just in-frame clones and leaves some out. The table records about 12,000 clones, almost 80% of them present only once. This sample comprised CD8+ T cells sorted from blood (inferred from file names), obtained from a patient given nivolumab and ipilimumab in sequence. These TCRs come from a human donor with melanoma.

The V call is TRBV4-3, the J call TRBJ1-1; 7 nucleotides align to TRBD1. Germline-derived CDR1 and CDR2 are LGHNA and YSLEER. The CDR3 is 13 residues long. The junction had 6 bases not matched to a gene; V was cut back by 4 bases and J by 7 bases. The CDR3 is CASSLSGQLEAFF. The CDR3 DNA reads TGCGCCAGCAGCCTGTCGGGACAGCTTGAAGCTTTCTTT.

The J gene is TRBJ2-3, the V gene TRBV6-5; TRBD1 is a possible D gene (5 bases). Germline lookup yields CDR1 MNHEY and CDR2 SVGAGI. V dropped 2 bases and J dropped 3 bases, with 9 bases sitting between them. The CDR3 covers 14 residues. The chain's CDR3 is CASSYRGPTDTQYF. The CDR3 DNA is TGTGCCAGCAGTTACAGGGGCCCAACAGATACGCAGTATTTT.

V usage is TRBV5-4 and J usage is TRBJ2-7, with D possibly TRBD2 on 6 matching bases. Germline V gene lookup returns CDR1 SGHNT and CDR2 YYREEE (reference sequence). V shed 4 bases and J shed 4 bases, with 18 bases lying between them. The CDR3 sequence is 15 residues long. The CDR3 sequence is CASSPGPGSPYEQYF. CDR3 sequence (DNA): TGTGCCAGCAGCCCTGGGCCCGGGAGCCCATACGAGCAGTACTTC. Complete variable domain (other parts from reference TRBV5-4 and TRBJ2-7): ETGVTQSPTHLIKTRGQQVTLRCSSQSGHNTVSWYQQALGQGPQFIFQYYREEENGRGNFPPRFSGLQFPNYSSELNVNALELDDSALYLCASSPGPGSPYEQYFGPGTRLTVT.

The chain couples TRBV19 to TRBJ2-7; a weak D match, TRBD1 (5 bases). This CDR3 contains 13 residues. Germline lookup yields CDR1 LNHDA and CDR2 SQIVND (reference sequence). The germline V and J ends were trimmed by 1 base and 4 bases, with 8 bases remaining between them. CDR3 residues: CASSIGQGYEQYF. CDR3 bases: TGTGCCAGTAGTATAGGTCAGGGATACGAGCAGTACTTC.

The rearrangement uses TRBV11-3 and TRBJ2-1; a possible D gene is TRBD2 (5 bases). Trimming took off 5 bases at V and 7 bases at J, with 21 bases between the two ends. The CDR3 is made up of 16 amino acids. Germline loops: CDR1 SGHNT, CDR2 YENEEA. This CDR3 is CASSPPGSPLGNEQFF. The CDR3 bases are TGTGCCAGCAGCCCTCCGGGAAGCCCCTTGGGTAATGAGCAGTTCTTC.

V and J are TRBV27 and TRBJ2-2; TRBD1 agrees at 10 bases. Germline V lookup: CDR1 MNHEY, CDR2 SMNVEV (reference sequence). The trim removed 5 bases at V and 7 bases at J, leaving 10 bases unmatched. CDR3 length equals 16 residues. The CDR3 region is CASSLSTGGVFGELFF. Here the CDR3 DNA reads TGTGCCAGCAGTCTCTCGACAGGGGGCGTCTTCGGGGAGCTGTTTTTT.

This chain connects TRBV7-6 to TRBJ1-2; 9 bases are shared with TRBD1. Losses at the gene ends were 4 bases for V and 7 bases for J; bases not matched to a gene: 4. The CDR3 loop spans 13 amino acids. The germline V gene has CDR1 SGHVS and CDR2 FNYEAQ. CDR3 sequence: CASSSGTGFGYTF. The CDR3 DNA reads TGTGCCAGCAGCTCCGGGACAGGGTTTGGCTACACCTTC.

The gene calls are TRBV19 and TRBJ2-1, with 15 bases matching TRBD2. Trimming cost V 3 bases and J 8 bases; bases outside gene matches: 8. Germline CDR1 reads LNHDA; CDR2 reads SQIVND (reference sequence). The CDR3 extends over 17 amino acids. The CDR3 coding sequence is TGTGCCAGTAGTATGGGACTAGCGGGGGGACTTACATATGAGCAGTTCTTC. It encodes CASSMGLAGGLTYEQFF.

The rearrangement uses TRBV7-8 and TRBJ1-1, with D tentatively TRBD1 (6 bases). The germline V gene has CDR1 SGHVS and CDR2 FQNEAQ. The V and J ends lost 7 bases and 4 bases respectively, with 16 bases between them. This CDR3 is 14 amino acids long. The CDR3 DNA sequence: TGTGCCAGCACCCCCACAGGGAGGGGCACTGAAGCTTTCTTT. Protein product: CASTPTGRGTEAFF.

The J gene is TRBJ2-1, the V gene TRBV9; 10 nucleotides line up with TRBD2. Trimming cost V 3 bases and J 5 bases; bases outside gene matches: 2. The germline CDR1 and CDR2 sequences are SGDLS and YYNGEE. This CDR3 is 14 amino acids long. In DNA form, the CDR3 reads TGTGCCAGCAGCGCTAGCGGGGGAGACAATGAGCAGTTCTTC. This encodes CASSASGGDNEQFF.

The CDR3 region is CASSIMTGSYSNQPQHF. In nucleotides, the CDR3 is TGTGCCAGTAGTATAATGACAGGATCATATAGCAATCAGCCCCAGCATTTT. V gene TRBV19 combines with J gene TRBJ1-5; maybe TRBD1 (6 bases). There are 17 residues in the CDR3. V lost 2 bases and J lost 0, with 14 bases in between. CDR1 is LNHDA and CDR2 is SQIVND in the germline V gene (reference sequence).

This clone was recorded a few times. The V and J genes are TRBV6-1 and TRBJ2-6; D unclear. This CDR3 has 15 amino acids. From germline, CDR1 is MNHNS and CDR2 SASEGT. Trimming took off 3 bases at V and 0 bases at J, with 6 bases between the two ends. The CDR3 coding sequence is TGTGCCAGCAGTGACGACAACTCTGGGGCCAACGTCCTGACTTTC. As protein: CASSDDNSGANVLTF.

The chain recombines TRBV4-2 with TRBJ2-6; TRBD2 aligns across 9 bases. After removal of 7 bases from V and 2 bases from J, the junction contained 6 bases not matched to a gene. Looked up from germline, CDR1 is LGHNA and CDR2 is YNFKEQ. The CDR3 runs 16 residues. CDR3 amino acids: CASTGERGAGANVLTF. DNA for the CDR3: TGTGCCAGCACCGGGGAGCGGGGGGCTGGGGCCAACGTCCTGACTTTC.

This clone has only one observation. The chain links TRBV30 to TRBJ1-1; TRBD1 aligns across 7 bases. The germline gives CDR1 GTSNPN, CDR2 SVGIG (reference sequence). Trimming at V came to 3 bases and at J to 10 bases, leaving 8 bases not matched to a gene. The CDR3 sequence is 12 residues long. CDR3 residues: CAWRPGQVGAFF. CDR3 coding DNA: TGTGCCTGGAGACCCGGACAGGTCGGAGCTTTCTTT.

This clone was counted once. This sequence joins TRBV5-1 and TRBJ2-4; a weak D match, TRBD1 (5 bases). Germline V gene sequence: CDR1 SGHRS, CDR2 YFSETQ. Between the trimmed V and J ends, which lost 0 bases and 3 bases, there was a span of 10 bases. The CDR3 is made up of 15 amino acids. The CDR3 nucleotides read TGCGCCAGCAGCTTGGGGCGTCAGGGCAAAAACATTCAGTACTTC. It translates to CASSLGRQGKNIQYF.

The chain uses TRBV5-6 and TRBJ1-4; the match to TRBD1 covers 8 bases. This CDR3 contains 14 residues. The V gene end was trimmed by 0 bases and the J gene end by 14 bases; junction bases not matched to a gene: 9. In germline, CDR1 is SGHDT, CDR2 YYEEEE. In DNA form, the CDR3 reads TGTGCCAGCAGCTTGGGGGCGGACAGGGAGAGGCTGTTTTTT. Translated: CASSLGADRERLFF.

This chain links TRBV5-1 with TRBJ2-7; D perhaps matches TRBD1 (7 bases). The germline V gene encodes CDR1 SGHRS and CDR2 YFSETQ. V lost 7 bases to trimming and J lost 0 bases, with 23 bases between them. This CDR3 spans 17 amino acids. CDR3 residues: CASRAPEGGTDSYEQYF. For the CDR3, the DNA is TGCGCCAGCCGGGCCCCCGAAGGCGGGACAGACTCCTACGAGCAGTACTTC.

The J gene is TRBJ2-7, the V gene TRBV5-8; D possibly corresponds to TRBD1 (6 bases). The CDR3 extends over 14 amino acids. V was trimmed by 5 bases and J by 0 bases, leaving 12 bases between them. The germline CDR1 and CDR2 sequences are SGHTS and YDEGEE. Written as DNA, the CDR3 is TGTGCCAGCAGAATCGGACAGCCCTCCTACGAGCAGTACTTC. Amino acids: CASRIGQPSYEQYF.

The V gene is TRBV6-4, the J gene TRBJ2-1; TRBD2 agrees at 9 bases. The CDR3 length is 16 residues. Germline CDR1 MRHNA, CDR2 SNTAGT. Trimming cost V 0 bases and J 7 bases; bases outside gene matches: 7. The CDR3 loop reads CASSDSLAGEFNEQFF. In DNA, the CDR3 is TGTGCCAGCAGTGACTCCTTAGCGGGAGAGTTTAATGAGCAGTTCTTC.

This clone was counted between two and nine times. This chain links TRBV10-3 with TRBJ2-1; 7 nucleotides align to TRBD2. V gave up 10 bases and J gave up 0 bases; unmatched junction bases: 6. The germline CDR1 and CDR2 sequences are ENHRY and SYGVKD. The CDR3 has 14 amino acids. Here the CDR3 reads CATLAASSYNEQFF. The CDR3 coding sequence is TGTGCCACTCTAGCGGCCAGCTCCTACAATGAGCAGTTCTTC.

The chain combines TRBV5-4 with TRBJ2-5; 13 bases match TRBD2. V lost 2 bases to trimming and J lost 4 bases; unmatched junction nucleotides: 5. The CDR3 is made up of 16 amino acids. The germline V gene has CDR1 SGHNT and CDR2 YYREEE (reference sequence). CDR3 nucleotide sequence: TGTGCCAGCAGCTTAGGACTAGCGGGAGAGATAGAGACCCAGTACTTC. Protein sequence: CASSLGLAGEIETQYF.

The chain combines TRBV7-9 with TRBJ2-7; D gene uncertain. CDR1 SEHNR and CDR2 FQNEAQ come from the germline V gene (reference sequence). V was trimmed by 5 bases and J by 5 bases, leaving 13 bases between them. The CDR3 totals 13 residues. The CDR3 region is CASSPLPLNEQYF. The CDR3 nucleotides read TGTGCCAGCAGCCCACTCCCGCTTAACGAGCAGTACTTC.

The gene calls are TRBV27 and TRBJ2-3; 12 bases line up with TRBD2. This CDR3 contains 16 residues. After removal of 4 bases from V and 5 bases from J, the junction contained 7 bases not matched to a gene. Germline V lookup: CDR1 MNHEY, CDR2 SMNVEV (reference sequence). CDR3 in DNA: TGTGCCAGCAGTTCCGGACTAGCGGGGCGAGGAGATACGCAGTATTTT. This encodes CASSSGLAGRGDTQYF.

The sample holds a few counts of this clone. The rearrangement joins TRBV27 to TRBJ2-3; D possibly corresponds to TRBD2 (5 bases). The CDR3 totals 12 residues. CDR1 and CDR2 (germline): MNHEY, SMNVEV (reference sequence). V gave up 1 base and J gave up 7 bases, with 6 bases separating them. The CDR3 region is CASSLFGNTQYF. As DNA, the CDR3 is TGTGCCAGCAGTTTATTCGGGAATACGCAGTATTTT.

This clone has just one count. This chain uses TRBV30 with TRBJ1-5; D might be TRBD1 (5 bases). Germline V gene sequence: CDR1 GTSNPN, CDR2 SVGIG (reference sequence). The length of the CDR3 is 16 residues. V shed 2 bases and J shed 2 bases, with 16 bases lying between them. CDR3 amino acids: CAWSWRGAVGNQPQHF. CDR3 in DNA: TGTGCCTGGAGTTGGAGGGGAGCGGTTGGCAATCAGCCCCAGCATTTT.

This sequence joins TRBV6-5 and TRBJ2-7; tentative D call: TRBD1 (5 bases). V lost 4 bases, J lost 2 bases, and 15 bases lay in between. The CDR3 spans 15 residues. From germline, CDR1 is MNHEY and CDR2 SVGAGI. The CDR3 spells CASSWTQTLTYEQYF. DNA of the CDR3: TGTGCCAGCAGTTGGACACAGACCCTTACCTACGAGCAGTACTTC.

This chain links TRBV19 with TRBJ2-7; D might be TRBD2 (5 bases). The CDR3 is made up of 15 amino acids. The V gene lost 6 bases and the J gene lost 0 bases, with 15 bases spanning the gap. Germline V lookup: CDR1 LNHDA, CDR2 SQIVND (reference sequence). The CDR3 spells CASSPDWQTSYEQYF. Written as DNA, the CDR3 is TGTGCCAGTAGCCCGGACTGGCAGACCTCCTACGAGCAGTACTTC.

The V gene is TRBV27, the J gene TRBJ2-1; 8 bases fit TRBD2. This CDR3 has 14 amino acids. Germline lookup yields CDR1 MNHEY and CDR2 SMNVEV (reference sequence). V lost 5 bases and J lost 7; bases outside the gene matches: 7. The CDR3 here is CASSPGTSQNEQFF. The CDR3 nucleotides read TGTGCCAGCAGTCCCGGGACTAGTCAGAATGAGCAGTTCTTC.